This is a list of T cell receptor beta chains from one sample in a study of CD8 T cells in Susac syndrome. TCRdb re-derived calls from the immunoSEQ multiplex PCR reads in MiXCR, one entry per CDR3 protein. The data hold under 550,000 distinct CDR3 sequences, with approximately 85% observed a single time. The source material was CD8+ T cells from PBMCs. The receptor set was obtained from a human donor with multiple sclerosis. Both conserved end residues are part of each CDR3. Each record gives: CDR3 protein, CDR3 DNA, V gene, D gene, J gene, clone size. The D gene is left open where the match is weak. Expanded clones are given a class, and other clones once, few, many or no size at all.

CASSHREFSYNEQFF,TGTGCCAGCAGCCATAGGGAGTTTTCCTACAATGAGCAGTTCTTC,TRBV5-6,.,TRBJ2-1,.
CASSSPGGLAYNEQFF,TGTGCCAGCAGTTCCCCAGGCGGGCTTGCCTACAATGAGCAGTTCTTC,TRBV6-2/TRBV6-3,.,TRBJ2-1,.
CASSFALAGNEQFF,TGTGCCAGCAGTTTTGCGTTAGCGGGCAATGAGCAGTTCTTC,TRBV27,TRBD2,TRBJ2-1,.
CAWSAGLADFDFTTYEQYF,TGTGCCTGGAGCGCCGGGCTAGCGGACTTCGATTTCACTACCTACGAGCAGTACTTC,TRBV30,TRBD2,TRBJ2-7,.
CSVDPIEGSYGYTF,TGCAGCGTTGACCCAATCGAGGGATCCTATGGCTACACCTTC,TRBV29-1,.,TRBJ1-2,.
CASSPLAGYTGELFF,TGTGCCAGCAGCCCTCTAGCGGGGTATACCGGGGAGCTGTTTTTT,TRBV11-2,TRBD2,TRBJ2-2,.
CASRSRDLLGGYYEQYF,TGTGCCAGCAGATCCCGGGATCTGCTAGGGGGGTACTACGAGCAGTACTTC,TRBV28,.,TRBJ2-7,.
CASSLLTAGHTDTQYF,TGTGCCAGCAGCCTACTAACAGCGGGGCACACAGATACGCAGTATTTT,TRBV28,TRBD2,TRBJ2-3,.
CASSQGREYPDTQYF,TGTGCCAGCAGCCAAGGGCGGGAGTATCCAGATACGCAGTATTTT,TRBV14,TRBD2,TRBJ2-3,.
CASSLAPGVFDKNIQYF,TGTGCCAGCAGCTTAGCGCCAGGGGTCTTTGACAAAAACATTCAGTACTTC,TRBV7-9,.,TRBJ2-4,.
CASSFSGRGADTQYF,TGTGCCAGCAGTTTTTCCGGGAGAGGCGCAGATACGCAGTATTTT,TRBV27,.,TRBJ2-3,.
CAWEIVGGGFF,TGTGCCTGGGAGATAGTAGGCGGGGGGTTCTTC,TRBV30,TRBD2,TRBJ2-1,.
CSVEDLPGGHTDTQYF,TGCAGCGTTGAAGATCTGCCGGGCGGGCACACAGATACGCAGTATTTT,TRBV29-1,.,TRBJ2-3,once
CASSSDPLTGLGTEAFF,TGTGCCAGCAGCTCCGACCCCTTGACAGGGTTAGGAACTGAAGCTTTCTTT,TRBV7-8,TRBD1,TRBJ1-1,.
CASSYSTEERTRYTEQYF,TGTGCCAGCAGTTACTCCACCGAAGAGAGGACTCGATATACCGAGCAGTACTTC,TRBV6-5,.,TRBJ2-7,.
CASTAVQGANTEAFF,TGTGCCAGTACGGCGGTTCAGGGGGCGAACACTGAAGCTTTCTTT,TRBV19,TRBD1,TRBJ1-1,.
CASSFLGGDEQYF,TGTGCCAGCAGTTTCTTGGGTGGCGACGAGCAGTACTTC,TRBV12-3/TRBV12-4,.,TRBJ2-7,.
CASAWTTGQGTDTQYF,TGCGCCAGCGCTTGGACGACAGGACAGGGCACAGATACGCAGTATTTT,TRBV4-1,TRBD1,TRBJ2-3,.
CASSYTTSDYEQYF,TGTGCCAGCAGTTACACCACTAGCGACTACGAGCAGTACTTC,TRBV6-5,TRBD2,TRBJ2-7,few
CASSEGMDSPSSYNEQFF,TGTGCCAGCAGTGAGGGGATGGACAGTCCCTCCTCCTACAATGAGCAGTTCTTC,TRBV25-1,.,TRBJ2-1,.
CASSPGETQYF,TGTGCCAGCAGCCCCGGAGAGACCCAGTACTTC,TRBV7-9,.,TRBJ2-5,.
CASSLSGPHGYEQYF,TGTGCCAGCAGTTTATCCGGGCCCCATGGCTACGAGCAGTACTTC,TRBV27,.,TRBJ2-7,.
CASSGQFLDTQYF,TGCGCCAGCAGCGGGCAGTTCTTAGATACGCAGTATTTT,TRBV4-1,.,TRBJ2-3,.
CASSQDGGGYGYTF,TGTGCCAGCAGCCAAGATGGGGGAGGTTACGGCTACACCTTC,TRBV3-1,.,TRBJ1-2,.
CASSGQGRSYNEQFF,TGTGCCAGCAGTGGACAGGGAAGGTCCTACAATGAGCAGTTCTTC,TRBV2,TRBD1,TRBJ2-1,.
CASSSRGNQPQHF,TGTGCCAGCAGTTCCAGGGGCAATCAGCCCCAGCATTTT,TRBV27,.,TRBJ1-5,.